This T cell receptor beta chain was recorded in a study of T cell repertoires in cytomegalovirus infection. Overall study context: Public TCR beta signatures indicated both CMV infection and matching HLA type.

There are a few counts of this clonotype. As yet, its antigen is unknown. Study-level points and caveats: Using cumulative public TCR beta family frequency, the authors identified those who carried CMV together with the relevant HLA. The study found HLA-C-restricted CMV-specific TCR beta clonotypes dominating the ex vivo response.

Each CDR3 protein gets one entry after TCRdb re-called the reads with MiXCR. The sample has about 180,000 distinct CDR3 sequences, roughly 17% seen once; the top ten hold almost 25%. Sequenced sample: CD8+ T cells from PBMCs. This TCR was recovered from a human donor in good health (CMV status not recorded). Some clones in this sample may be carry-over from other donors' samples.

CDR3 sequence reads: CASSPQTGDGIYGYTF. In nucleotides, the CDR3 is TGTGCCAGCAGTCCCCAGACAGGGGACGGGATCTATGGCTACACCTTC. This chain links TRBV6-2 or TRBV6-3 with TRBJ1-2, with TRBD1 identical over 8 bases. Germline CDR1 reads MNHEY; CDR2 reads SVGEGT. Trimming removed 5 bases from V and 4 bases from J; junction bases left unmatched: 12. CDR3 length: 16 amino acids.